The clone carrying this T cell receptor beta chain was detected many times. This entry is derived from a study of T cells in Graves' hyperthyroidism and ophthalmopathy. The CDR3 is 14 amino acids. The germline CDR1 and CDR2 sequences are MNHEY and SVGEGT. Trimming shortened V by 7 bases and J by 0 bases, and 12 bases separated the two germline ends. Researchers took RNA transcripts and amplified the TCR beta CDR3 regions from them. The TCR CDR3 was amplified in a first-round RT-PCR using the HTBI primer set. One entry per CDR3 protein, called by TCRdb with MiXCR from the multiplex PCR reads. The top ten hold roughly a fifth of the sample, which has about 370,000 distinct CDR3 sequences, 15% seen once.

The chain employs TRBV6-2 or TRBV6-3 and TRBJ2-5, with no clear D. The source material was blood. This TCR was sampled from a woman aged 55-70 years with Graves' ophthalmopathy. This CDR3 is CASTNGHYQETQYF. CDR3 bases: TGTGCCAGCACCAACGGGCACTACCAAGAGACCCAGTACTTC.